Shown below are 28 T cell receptor beta chains from a single sample sequenced in a study of cytomegalovirus exposure and HLA in healthy donors. Use of 60 Vbeta and 13 Jbeta primers characterized the PCR. Produced via immunoSEQ multiplex PCR; TCRdb's table is partial and in-frame only. Seen here are roughly 200,000 clones, 77% observed once, and the top ten hold approximately 2%. Sequencing used PBMCs. Source of these receptors: a woman in her twenties or thirties in good health and CMV-seropositive.

The chain couples TRBV10-3 to TRBJ2-3; 7 bases line up with TRBD1. The trim removed 8 bases at V and 4 bases at J, leaving 3 bases unmatched. The CDR3 spans 12 residues. Germline CDR1 and CDR2: ENHRY and SYGVKD. CDR3 in DNA: TGTGCCATCGGTACAGGGGCAGATACGCAGTATTTT. As protein: CAIGTGADTQYF.

V is TRBV13 and J is TRBJ2-3; TRBD2 matches 8 bases. This CDR3 region has 15 residues. V was pared by 1 base and J by 6 bases, with 6 bases of the junction left unmatched. Germline values: CDR1 PRHDT, CDR2 FYEKMQ (reference sequence). The CDR3 DNA reads TGTGCCAGCAGCTTAGAGGTAGCGGGGCTTGATACGCAGTATTTT. Translating gives CASSLEVAGLDTQYF.

The chain carries TRBV4-3 and TRBJ2-1; perhaps TRBD2 as D (6 bases). Trimming removed 0 bases at V and 9 bases at J, with 15 bases between. Germline V gene lookup returns CDR1 LGHNA and CDR2 YSLEER. CDR3 length: 15 amino acids. The CDR3 DNA sequence: TGCGCCAGCAGCCAAGATCTCGGACTATTGGGTGAGCAGTTCTTC. It encodes CASSQDLGLLGEQFF.

The V and J genes are TRBV5-4 and TRBJ2-1, with TRBD1 matching over 10 bases. Germline V lookup: CDR1 SGHNT, CDR2 YYREEE (reference sequence). J was trimmed by 7 bases and V by 4 bases; bases with no gene match: 5. This CDR3 has 14 amino acids. CDR3 bases: TGTGCCAGCAGCCTGGACAGGGGGTTTAATGAGCAGTTCTTC. Amino acids: CASSLDRGFNEQFF.

The sample holds a few counts of this clone. The chain is built from TRBV11-2 and TRBJ1-1; possibly TRBD1 for D (6 bases). Germline CDR1 reads SGHAT; CDR2 reads FQNNGV. The CDR3 length is 15 residues. Trimming shortened V by 6 bases and J by 7 bases, and 21 bases separated the two germline ends. Here the CDR3 DNA reads TGTGCCAGCAGACGTTACAGGTCCGAACAGGGTGAAGCTTTCTTT. Translating gives CASRRYRSEQGEAFF.

The V and J genes are TRBV4-2 and TRBJ1-6, with unresolved D. The CDR3 sequence is 18 residues long. CDR1 and CDR2 from the germline V gene are LGHNA and YNFKEQ. V was cut by 4 bases and J by 0 bases, with 16 bases left in between. In DNA form, the CDR3 reads TGTGCCAGCAGCCTGAGTACGGACGGGAGCTCCTATAATTCACCCCTCCACTTT. This sequence encodes CASSLSTDGSSYNSPLHF.

The genes are TRBV7-2 and TRBJ2-1, with 13 nucleotides matching TRBD2. Germline values: CDR1 SGHTA, CDR2 FQGNSA. V was clipped by 2 bases and J by 4 bases; unmatched bases: 8. The CDR3 is 18 residues long. In nucleotides, the CDR3 is TGTGCCAGCAGCTTACTAGTACTAGCGGGGGGGTCTTACAATGAGCAGTTCTTC. Translated: CASSLLVLAGGSYNEQFF.

This clone was recorded once. V gene TRBV28 combines with J gene TRBJ2-3; 8 nucleotides line up with TRBD2. Trimming cost V 6 bases and J 1 base; bases outside gene matches: 6. The CDR3 length is 15 residues. Germline CDR1 and CDR2: MDHEN and SYDVKM. CDR3 DNA: TGTGCCAGCAGCCGGGAGGGTATGGGCACAGATACGCAGTATTTT. Translating gives CASSREGMGTDTQYF. Looking up the rest from reference TRBV28 and TRBJ2-3 gives the full variable domain: DVKVTQSSRYLVKRTGEKVFLECVQDMDHENMFWYRQDPGLGLRLIYFSYDVKMKEKGDIPEGYSVSREKKERFSLILESASTNQTSMYLCASSREGMGTDTQYFGPGTRLTVL.

This clone was seen more than once but under ten times. The chain carries TRBV7-9 and TRBJ1-1, with D hard to call. Looked up from germline, CDR1 is SEHNR and CDR2 is FQNEAQ (reference sequence). The CDR3 is made up of 13 amino acids. V was clipped by 1 base and J by 5 bases, with 8 bases between them. The CDR3 is CASSLVLSTEAFF. For the CDR3, the DNA is TGTGCCAGCAGCTTAGTTCTCTCTACTGAAGCTTTCTTT. The variable domain in full, completed from reference TRBV7-9 and TRBJ1-1, reads DTGVSQNPRHKITKRGQNVTFRCDPISEHNRLYWYRQTLGQGPEFLTYFQNEAQLEKSRLLSDRFSAERPKGSFSTLEIQRTEQGDSAMYLCASSLVLSTEAFFGQGTRLTVV.

The rearrangement joins TRBV7-2 to TRBJ2-6; D may be TRBD2 (5 bases). Trimming removed 1 base at V and 0 bases at J, with 10 bases between. CDR1 SGHTA and CDR2 FQGNSA come from the germline V gene. The CDR3 covers 17 residues. In DNA form, the CDR3 reads TGTGCCAGCAGCTTAGTGGTGGGGAGCTCTGGGGCCAACGTCCTGACTTTC. As protein: CASSLVVGSSGANVLTF.

The rearrangement uses TRBV23-1 and TRBJ2-5; 10 bases line up with TRBD2. TRBV23-1 is filed as an ORF, its function uncertain. Trimming removed 3 bases from V and 5 bases from J; junction bases left unmatched: 9. This CDR3 spans 16 amino acids. The CDR3 DNA reads as TGCGCCAGCAGTCATGGACTAGCGGAAGATTGGGAGACCCAGTACTTC. It is translated as CASSHGLAEDWETQYF.

The V gene is TRBV20-1, the J gene TRBJ1-2; D is ambiguous. Trimming took 4 bases from V and 5 from J, leaving 8 bases between them. This CDR3 is built from 11 residues. The germline CDR1 and CDR2 sequences are DFQATT and SNEGSKA (reference sequence). The CDR3 DNA follows: TGCAGTGCTACTGTACGGTATGGCTACACCTTC. Amino acids: CSATVRYGYTF.

The rearrangement links TRBV2 to TRBJ1-1, with unresolved D. The V gene lost 4 bases and the J gene lost 0 bases, with 9 bases spanning the gap. The CDR3 contains 14 residues. The germline V gene has CDR1 SNHLY and CDR2 FYNNEI. Here the CDR3 DNA reads TGTGCCAGCAGTGTGGCAGGCTTGAACACTGAAGCTTTCTTT. This translates into CASSVAGLNTEAFF.

J is TRBJ2-7 and V is TRBV5-1; TRBD2 aligns across 7 bases. Germline CDR1 is SGHRS and CDR2 is YFSETQ. Trimming cost V 2 bases and J 0 bases; bases outside gene matches: 5. The CDR3 length is 15 residues. This CDR3 is CASSLTIAGSYEQYF. The CDR3 coding sequence is TGCGCCAGCAGCTTAACCATAGCGGGCTCCTACGAGCAGTACTTC.

A remark on this clone: This is likely a read error, given that the CDR3 carries no conserved phenylalanine or tryptophan at its end. The DNA is omitted, as the CDR3 cannot be located on it reliably, and the CDR3 follows TCRdb's listing. The chain recombines TRBV14 with TRBJ1-2; TRBD1 is the table's D call and was not checked against the DNA. CDR1 is SGHDN, CDR2 FVKESK, per germline. Including both end residues, the CDR3 is 11 amino acids long. This CDR3 reads CASSQEGRDIP.

The chain uses TRBV6-4 and TRBJ1-6, with 10 positions matching TRBD1. The CDR3 is 15 residues long. The ends lost 2 bases at V and 5 bases at J; junction bases unmatched: 0. Germline CDR1 MRHNA, CDR2 SNTAGT. The CDR3 DNA sequence: TGTGCCAGCAGTGACGGGACAGGGGATAATTCACCCCTCCACTTT. Protein: CASSDGTGDNSPLHF.

This clone was counted a single time. The chain links TRBV2 to TRBJ2-5, with D possibly being TRBD1 (5 bases). The V end lost 4 bases, the J end lost 4 bases, and 10 bases lay between the germline ends. Germline loops: CDR1 SNHLY, CDR2 FYNNEI. This CDR3 is 13 amino acids long. CDR3 loop: CASSVERGETQYF. In nucleotides, the CDR3 is TGTGCCAGCAGTGTAGAAAGGGGAGAGACCCAGTACTTC.

This clone has only one observation. This rearrangement joins TRBV9 to TRBJ2-1, with TRBD2 matching over 7 bases. The germline V gene has CDR1 SGDLS and CDR2 YYNGEE. The CDR3 loop spans 16 amino acids. With V trimmed by 4 bases and J by 4 bases, 11 bases remained unmatched. Written as DNA, the CDR3 is TGTGCCAGCAGCCTAGTCGGCGGGGGTGGATACAATGAGCAGTTCTTC. Amino acids: CASSLVGGGGYNEQFF.

Turning to this clone: Other DNA sequences from this sample encode an identical CDR3 as well. This chain joins TRBV7-2 and TRBJ2-3; D remains unclear. Germline values: CDR1 SGHTA, CDR2 FQGNSA. V gave up 0 bases and J gave up 1 base, with 5 bases separating them. CDR3 length: 14 amino acids. CDR3 in DNA: TGTGCCAGCAGCTTAGCGCGTCGCACAGATACGCAGTATTTT. Translated, it gives CASSLARRTDTQYF.

V and J are TRBV4-3 and TRBJ1-2, with D perhaps matching TRBD1 (6 bases). V was cut by 2 bases and J by 2 bases, with 15 bases left in between. The CDR3 is 16 amino acids. The germline CDR1 and CDR2 sequences are LGHNA and YSLEER. The CDR3 is CASSQSINRENYGYTF. The DNA for the CDR3 is TGCGCCAGCAGCCAATCTATAAACAGGGAGAACTATGGCTACACCTTC.

The V and J genes are TRBV7-6 and TRBJ1-3; 9 nucleotides line up with TRBD1. The germline V gene has CDR1 SGHVS and CDR2 FNYEAQ. CDR3 length: 17 residues. Germline trimming cut 1 base from V and 4 bases from J; bases unmatched to any gene: 8. The CDR3: CASSLGLGTGGGNTIYF. The CDR3 coding sequence is TGTGCCAGCAGCTTAGGGCTTGGCACAGGGGGCGGAAACACCATATATTTT.

The chain joins TRBV4-2 to TRBJ2-5; 13 positions match TRBD2. J lost 4 bases, V lost 3 bases, and 5 bases had no gene match. Germline V gene sequence: CDR1 LGHNA, CDR2 YNFKEQ. This CDR3 contains 16 residues. CDR3 nucleotides: TGTGCCAGCAGCCAGGTGACTAGCGGGGGGCGAGAGACCCAGTACTTC. Protein sequence: CASSQVTSGGRETQYF.

The chain has TRBV7-9 and TRBJ1-1; D is unresolved. Trimming removed 0 bases from V and 8 bases from J, with 4 bases in between. CDR1 is SEHNR, CDR2 FQNEAQ, per germline (reference sequence). CDR3 size: 11 residues. CDR3 sequence reads: CASSLAFEAFF. The CDR3 region has the DNA TGTGCCAGCAGCTTAGCCTTCGAAGCTTTCTTT.

The chain carries TRBV7-9 and TRBJ2-1, with 9 bases that match TRBD2. J was trimmed by 2 bases and V by 0 bases; bases with no gene match: 8. This CDR3 is built from 18 residues. Germline assignment: CDR1 SEHNR and CDR2 FQNEAQ (reference sequence). CDR3 sequence (DNA): TGTGCCAGCAGCTTAGCGCGTTTGCTAGCGGGACCCTACAATGAGCAGTTCTTC. Translation gives CASSLARLLAGPYNEQFF.

The chain recombines TRBV7-2 with TRBJ2-2, with no clear D. Per the germline V gene, CDR1 is SGHTA and CDR2 is FQGNSA. This CDR3 region has 13 residues. V was shortened by 5 bases and J by 6 bases, with 10 bases between the two germline ends. This CDR3 reads CASSPALAGELFF. The CDR3 region has the DNA TGTGCCAGCAGCCCAGCCCTAGCCGGGGAGCTGTTTTTT.

This chain uses TRBV29-1 with TRBJ2-7, with TRBD2 as a possible D gene (6 bases). The CDR3 is 14 amino acids. Trimming cost V 7 bases and J 0 bases, with 16 bases left between them. Germline V CDR1 and CDR2: SQVTM, ANQGSEA. CDR3 amino acids: CSAHGGVTSYEQYF. In nucleotides, the CDR3 is TGCAGCGCCCACGGCGGGGTCACCTCCTACGAGCAGTACTTC.

The chain employs TRBV4-3 and TRBJ1-1; 9 bases fit TRBD1. V was clipped by 0 bases and J by 3 bases; unmatched bases: 5. The CDR3 has 16 amino acids. Germline V gene sequence: CDR1 LGHNA, CDR2 YSLEER. The CDR3 spells CASSQDRDRVDTEAFF. CDR3 in DNA: TGCGCCAGCAGCCAAGATAGGGACAGGGTGGACACTGAAGCTTTCTTT.

Concerning this clone itself: One end of the junction fails to match germline, which may point to a read error. Other DNA sequences in this specimen translate into the identical CDR3. V is TRBV11-2 and J is TRBJ2-7; 7 bases line up with TRBD2. Germline CDR1 is SGHAT and CDR2 is FQNNGV. CDR3 length: 14 residues. The CDR3 nucleotides are TGCGCCAGCAGCTCCGGCGGGGGAAGTTACGAGCAGTACTTC. Translation: CASSSGGGSYEQYF.